The rows below give T cell receptor beta chains drawn from one sample of a study of blood T cell repertoires in COVID-19. Clones were sequenced by immunoSEQ multiplex PCR, and TCRdb holds only the in-frame ones, with some missing. The sample lists fewer than 200,000 clones, 70% to 85% seen once, with approximately 15% in the top ten. The sequencing sample was made of PBMCs or T cells enriched from blood (not recorded which). Receptors were obtained from a woman between 45 and 65 years old who had recovered from COVID-19. Each CDR3 is given with its conserved first and last residue. A D gene is named only where the DNA matches it firmly. Clone size is shown for a subset of rows, as once, few, many or a class of expanded clone.

TRBJ2-2	TRBV18	-	13	-	TGTGCCAGCTCTCCTCAGGGTACCGGGGAGCTGTTTTTT	CASSPQGTGELFF
TRBJ2-3	TRBV24-1	-	15	-	TGTGCCACCAGTGATGTAAGCGGTTACACAGATACGCAGTATTTT	CATSDVSGYTDTQYF
TRBJ2-2	TRBV4-2	few	16	TRBD2	TGTGCCAGCAGCCAAAGCGGGAGGGGTCTCACCGGGGAGCTGTTTTTT	CASSQSGRGLTGELFF
TRBJ2-7	TRBV3-1/TRBV3-2	-	15	-	TGTGCCAGCAGCGCCCGACAGGAGAAGTCCTACGAGCAGTACTTC	CASSARQEKSYEQYF
TRBJ1-5	TRBV6-6	-	13	-	TGTGCCAGCAGGGGGCTGGGCAATCAGCCCCAGCATTTT	CASRGLGNQPQHF
TRBJ2-3	TRBV10-2	-	14	-	TGCGCCAGCATGGGCGGGTACAGCACAGATACGCAGTATTTT	CASMGGYSTDTQYF
TRBJ2-3	TRBV9	few	19	TRBD2	TGTGCCAGCAGCTCGCCGACTAGCGGGAGTACGGGAAGCACAGATACGCAGTATTTT	CASSSPTSGSTGSTDTQYF
TRBJ2-5	TRBV4-1	-	16	-	TGCGCCAGCAGCCAAGAGGGGCTCCTCGGTGGATGGACCCAGTACTTC	CASSQEGLLGGWTQYF
TRBJ1-5	TRBV5-1	-	15	TRBD1	TGCGCCAGCAGCCCGGAAGGGACAGGGGCTCAGCCCCAGCATTTT	CASSPEGTGAQPQHF
TRBJ1-2	TRBV18	-	14	TRBD1	TGTGCCAGCTCACCGCCCGGGACAGGTATTGGCTACACCTTC	CASSPPGTGIGYTF
TRBJ2-7	TRBV11-2	-	15	-	TGTGCCAGCAGCCCCCGGTGGGGGGACAGCTACGAGCAGTACTTC	CASSPRWGDSYEQYF
TRBJ1-2	TRBV30	few	13	-	TGTGCCTGGAGTGCCGGGACTGACTCTGGCTACACCTTC	CAWSAGTDSGYTF
TRBJ1-1	TRBV7-8	-	16	-	TGTGCCAGCAGCTTAATGGGCAGGGGTTTGAACACTGAAGCTTTCTTT	CASSLMGRGLNTEAFF
TRBJ2-2	TRBV7-9	-	14	TRBD1	TGTGCCAGCGCGGACAGGTTTAACACCGGGGAGCTGTTTTTT	CASADRFNTGELFF
TRBJ2-1	TRBV4-2	few	12	-	TGTGCCAGCAGTGGCAGTGTTGGTGAGCAGTTCTTC	CASSGSVGEQFF
TRBJ2-7	TRBV5-1	-	16	TRBD2	TGCGCCAGCAGCTTGGTGGTAGCGGGAGGGTCCTACGAGCAGTACTTC	CASSLVVAGGSYEQYF
TRBJ1-6	TRBV19	-	14	-	TGTGCCAGTAGTATGGCGGAGGGGAGATCACCCCTCCACTTT	CASSMAEGRSPLHF
TRBJ2-3	TRBV7-9	-	16	TRBD2	TGTGCCAGCAGCTTATCCCTAGCGGGTGTCACAGATACGCAGTATTTT	CASSLSLAGVTDTQYF
TRBJ1-1	TRBV13	-	17	-	TGTGCCAGCAGCCCCGAAGGGCAGGGATCCATGAACACTGAAGCTTTCTTT	CASSPEGQGSMNTEAFF
TRBJ1-2	TRBV4-2	once	15	-	TGTGCCAGCAGCCAAGATGAGGCAGGAATAGCGGGGTACACCTTC	CASSQDEAGIAGYTF
TRBJ2-2	TRBV29-1	-	14	-	TGCAGCGTTTCACGGGAACGAGTGTCCGGGGAGCTGTTTTTT	CSVSRERVSGELFF
TRBJ2-5	TRBV7-9	once	14	-	TGTGCCAGCAGCTTAAATCCAGGGGGGGAGACCCAGTACTTC	CASSLNPGGETQYF
TRBJ2-7	TRBV3-1/TRBV3-2	-	14	TRBD2	TGTGCCAGCACCACGGGACTAGCCTCCTACGAGCAGTACTTC	CASTTGLASYEQYF
TRBJ1-5	TRBV28	-	17	TRBD1	TGTGCCAGCAGTTTGACCTCCTACAGGGGCAGCAATCAGCCCCAGCATTTT	CASSLTSYRGSNQPQHF
TRBJ2-1	TRBV6-2/TRBV6-3	-	17	TRBD2	TGTGCCAGCAGTTACCAGCCGGGACTAGCGAGTTATGGTGAGCAGTTCTTC	CASSYQPGLASYGEQFF
TRBJ2-1	TRBV5-1	-	13	TRBD2	TGCGCCAGCAGGCCTAGCGGAAACAATGAGCAGTTCTTC	CASRPSGNNEQFF
TRBJ2-7	TRBV10-3	-	15	TRBD2	TGTGCCATCAGTGATGCCGGGACTAGGACCTACGAGCAGTACTTC	CAISDAGTRTYEQYF
TRBJ2-7	TRBV5-1	-	14	-	TGCGCCAGCAGCTTGGGGGCAGGGGCCTACGAGCAGTACTTC	CASSLGAGAYEQYF
TRBJ2-1	TRBV11-2	-	17	TRBD2	TGTGCCAGCAGCATAATAGCGGGAGGGATTTCCTACAATGAGCAGTTCTTC	CASSIIAGGISYNEQFF
TRBJ2-1	TRBV7-6	once	13	-	TGTGCCAGCAGCTTGGAGGTCTACAATGAGCAGTTCTTC	CASSLEVYNEQFF
TRBJ1-3	TRBV3-1/TRBV3-2	-	14	-	TGTGCCAGCAGCCAGGCAGGGAATGGAAACACCATATATTTT	CASSQAGNGNTIYF
TRBJ2-3	TRBV30	-	14	TRBD2	TGTGCCTGGATATTAGCGGGAGGCCGGGGTACGCAGTATTTT	CAWILAGGRGTQYF
TRBJ2-1	TRBV27	-	14	TRBD2	TGTGCCAGCAGGGGGACTAGAAACTACAATGAGCAGTTCTTC	CASRGTRNYNEQFF
TRBJ2-7	TRBV12-5	-	17	TRBD2	TGTGCTAGTGGTTTGGTACGGACTAGCGGGAGGGGGTACGAGCAGTACTTC	CASGLVRTSGRGYEQYF
TRBJ2-3	TRBV7-9	-	13	-	TGTGCCATTCACGGGAGTTCGAGAGATACGCAGTATTTT	CAIHGSSRDTQYF
TRBJ2-1	TRBV19	-	15	TRBD2	TGTGCCAGTAGTATAGTGGGACTATCCTACAATGAGCAGTTCTTC	CASSIVGLSYNEQFF
TRBJ2-4	TRBV5-4	-	14	TRBD1	TGTGCCAGCAGAATACAGGGGGACGTTAACATTCAGTACTTC	CASRIQGDVNIQYF
TRBJ2-2	TRBV3-1/TRBV3-2	-	14	-	TGTGCCAGCAGCCACCGACAGACCACCGGGGAGCTGTTTTTT	CASSHRQTTGELFF
TRBJ1-6	TRBV28	-	17	-	TGTGCCAGCAGAGAGATCCGTCGGTCGCCCCCGGGATCACCCCTCCACTTT	CASREIRRSPPGSPLHF
TRBJ2-6	TRBV5-6	once	15	-	TGTGCCAGCAGCTTCTTACAGGCCGGGGCCAACGTCCTGACTTTC	CASSFLQAGANVLTF
TRBJ2-1	TRBV24-1	-	20	TRBD2	TGTGCCACCAGTGATTTTCGCTTAGGCCAGACTAGCGGGAGACCCAATGAGCAGTTCTTC	CATSDFRLGQTSGRPNEQFF
TRBJ1-2	TRBV5-1	-	16	-	TGCGCCAGCAGCCAGGGCGGCGTTGGTGGGGCCTATGGCTACACCTTC	CASSQGGVGGAYGYTF
TRBJ1-2	TRBV4-3	-	18	TRBD1	TGCGCCAGCAGCCAAGGGAAGGGGACAGGGGGCTGGGGCTATGGCTACACCTTC	CASSQGKGTGGWGYGYTF
TRBJ1-5	TRBV3-1/TRBV3-2	-	16	TRBD1	TGTGCCAGCAGCCAAACAATGGGACAGGGAAATCAGCCCCAGCATTTT	CASSQTMGQGNQPQHF
TRBJ2-5	TRBV11-3	-	17	TRBD2	TGTGCCAGCAGCTTAGGTGGTAGCGGGAGGGCCGTGGAGACCCAGTACTTC	CASSLGGSGRAVETQYF
TRBJ2-1	TRBV19	-	15	TRBD2	TGTGCCAGTAGTCCGACGGGAGGGCCCGGAAATGAGCAGTTCTTC	CASSPTGGPGNEQFF
TRBJ1-5	TRBV28	-	12	-	TGTGCCAGCAGTTTTTCTGGCCAGCCCCAGCATTTT	CASSFSGQPQHF
TRBJ1-1	TRBV6-5	-	13	-	TGTGCCAGCAGAGGTGGGGGAGGTACTGAAGCTTTCTTT	CASRGGGGTEAFF
TRBJ2-1	TRBV7-7	-	16	TRBD2	TGTGCCAGCAGCTCCGAGGCGGGAGTCTCCTACAATGAGCAGTTCTTC	CASSSEAGVSYNEQFF
TRBJ1-1	TRBV6-5	few	15	-	TGTGCCAGCAGTTACTCGCGGTCCGGCGACACTGAAGCTTTCTTT	CASSYSRSGDTEAFF